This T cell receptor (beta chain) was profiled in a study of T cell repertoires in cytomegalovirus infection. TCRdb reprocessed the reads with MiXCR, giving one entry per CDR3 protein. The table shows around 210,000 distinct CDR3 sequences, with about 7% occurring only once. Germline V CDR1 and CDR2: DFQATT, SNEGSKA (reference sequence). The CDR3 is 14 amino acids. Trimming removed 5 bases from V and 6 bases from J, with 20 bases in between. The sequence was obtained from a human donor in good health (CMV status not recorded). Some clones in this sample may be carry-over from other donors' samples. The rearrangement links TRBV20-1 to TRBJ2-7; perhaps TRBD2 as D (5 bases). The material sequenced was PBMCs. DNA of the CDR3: TGCAGTGCTCGATTGAGAGGGAACCAAGGCGAGCAGTACTTC. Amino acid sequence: CSARLRGNQGEQYF.